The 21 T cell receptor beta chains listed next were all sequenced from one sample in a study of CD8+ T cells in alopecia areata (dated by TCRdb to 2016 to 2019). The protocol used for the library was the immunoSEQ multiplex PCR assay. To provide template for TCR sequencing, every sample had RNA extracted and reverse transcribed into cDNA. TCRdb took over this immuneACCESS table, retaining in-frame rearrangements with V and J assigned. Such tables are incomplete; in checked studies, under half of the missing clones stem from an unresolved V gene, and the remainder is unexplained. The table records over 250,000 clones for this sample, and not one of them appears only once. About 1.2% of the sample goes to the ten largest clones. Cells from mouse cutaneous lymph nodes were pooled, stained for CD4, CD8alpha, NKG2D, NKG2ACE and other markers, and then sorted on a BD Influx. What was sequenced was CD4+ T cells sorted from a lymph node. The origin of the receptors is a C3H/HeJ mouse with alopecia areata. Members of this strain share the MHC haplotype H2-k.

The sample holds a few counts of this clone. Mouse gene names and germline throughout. CDR3 residues: CASSQEGGANSPLYF. Incomplete CDR3 DNA: TGTGCCAGCAGCCAAGAGGGGGGGGCTAATTCGCCC. The V and J genes are TRBV5 and TRBJ1-6; possibly TRBD1 for D (6 bases). The read ends 3 residues before the CDR3 terminus; that terminus is restored from the germline J gene. TRBJ1-6 is placed among ORFs of uncertain function. This CDR3 is 15 amino acids long. From germline, CDR1 is LGHNA and CDR2 YNLKQL (reference sequence). V was clipped by 0 bases and J by 6 bases, with 9 bases between them.

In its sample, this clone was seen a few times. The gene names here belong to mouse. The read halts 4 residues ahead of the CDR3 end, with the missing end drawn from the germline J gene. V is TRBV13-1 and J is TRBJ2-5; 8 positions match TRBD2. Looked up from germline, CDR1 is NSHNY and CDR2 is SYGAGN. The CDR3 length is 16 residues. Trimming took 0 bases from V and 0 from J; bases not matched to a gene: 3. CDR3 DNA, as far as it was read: TGTGCCAGCAGTGATGCTGGGGGGCCTAACCAAGAC. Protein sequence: CASSDAGGPNQD. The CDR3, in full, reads CASSDAGGPNQDTQYF.

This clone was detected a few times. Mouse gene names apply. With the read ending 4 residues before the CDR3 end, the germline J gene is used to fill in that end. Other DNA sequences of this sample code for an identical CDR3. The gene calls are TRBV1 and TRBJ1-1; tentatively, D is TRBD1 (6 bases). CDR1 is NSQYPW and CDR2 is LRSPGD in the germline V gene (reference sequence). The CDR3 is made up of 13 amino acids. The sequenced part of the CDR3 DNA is TGCACCTGCAGTGCAGGACAGGCTACA. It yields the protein CTCSAGQAT. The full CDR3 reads CTCSAGQATEVFF.

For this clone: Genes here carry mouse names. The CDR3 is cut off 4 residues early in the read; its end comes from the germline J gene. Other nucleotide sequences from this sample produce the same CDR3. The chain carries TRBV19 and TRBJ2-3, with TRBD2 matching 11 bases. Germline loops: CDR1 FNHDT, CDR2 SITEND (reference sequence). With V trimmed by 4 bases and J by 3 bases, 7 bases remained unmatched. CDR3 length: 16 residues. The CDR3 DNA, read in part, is TGTGCCAGCAGTCCTGGACTGGGGGGCGGGGCAGAA. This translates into CASSPGLGGGAE. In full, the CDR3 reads CASSPGLGGGAETLYF.

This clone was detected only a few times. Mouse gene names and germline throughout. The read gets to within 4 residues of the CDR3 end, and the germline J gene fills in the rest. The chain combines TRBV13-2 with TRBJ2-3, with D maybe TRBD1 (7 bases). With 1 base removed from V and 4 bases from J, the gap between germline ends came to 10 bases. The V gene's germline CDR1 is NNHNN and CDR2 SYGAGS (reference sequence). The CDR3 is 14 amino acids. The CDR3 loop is CASGDRGRPETLYF. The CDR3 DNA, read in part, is TGTGCCAGCGGTGATAGGGGGCGCCCAGAA.

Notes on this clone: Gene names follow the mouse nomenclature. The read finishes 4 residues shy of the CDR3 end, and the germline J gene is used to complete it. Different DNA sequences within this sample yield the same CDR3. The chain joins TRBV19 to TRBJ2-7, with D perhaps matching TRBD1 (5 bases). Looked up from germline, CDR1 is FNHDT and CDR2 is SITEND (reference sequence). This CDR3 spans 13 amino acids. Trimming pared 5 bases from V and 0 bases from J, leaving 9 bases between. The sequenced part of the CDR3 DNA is TGTGCCAGCAGCCACAGGAGCTCCTAT. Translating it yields CASSHRSSY. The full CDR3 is CASSHRSSYEQYF.

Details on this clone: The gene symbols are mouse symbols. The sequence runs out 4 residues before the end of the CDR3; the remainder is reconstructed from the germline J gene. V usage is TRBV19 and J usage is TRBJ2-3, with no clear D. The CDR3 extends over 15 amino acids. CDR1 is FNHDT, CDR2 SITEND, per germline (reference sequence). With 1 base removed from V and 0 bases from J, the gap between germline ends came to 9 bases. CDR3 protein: CASSIRHSSAETLYF. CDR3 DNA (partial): TGTGCCAGCAGTATAAGACATTCTAGTGCAGAA.

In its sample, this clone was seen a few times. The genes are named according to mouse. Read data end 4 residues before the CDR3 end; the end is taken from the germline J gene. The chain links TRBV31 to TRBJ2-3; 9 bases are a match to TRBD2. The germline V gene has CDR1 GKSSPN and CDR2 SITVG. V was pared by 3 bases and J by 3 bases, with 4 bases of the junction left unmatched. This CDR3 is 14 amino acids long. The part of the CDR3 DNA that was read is TGTGCCTGGAGGTTTGGGGGGGCGGCAGAA. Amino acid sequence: CAWRFGGAAE. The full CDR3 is CAWRFGGAAETLYF.

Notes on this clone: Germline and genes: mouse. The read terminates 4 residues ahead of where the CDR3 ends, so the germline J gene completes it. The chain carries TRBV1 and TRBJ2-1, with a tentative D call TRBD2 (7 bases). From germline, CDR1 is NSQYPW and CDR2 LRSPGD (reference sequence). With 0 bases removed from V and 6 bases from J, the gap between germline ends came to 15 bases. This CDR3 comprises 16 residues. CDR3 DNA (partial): TGCACCTGCAGTGCAGATCACACGGGGGGCGGTGCT. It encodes CTCSADHTGGGA. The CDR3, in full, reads CTCSADHTGGGAEQFF.

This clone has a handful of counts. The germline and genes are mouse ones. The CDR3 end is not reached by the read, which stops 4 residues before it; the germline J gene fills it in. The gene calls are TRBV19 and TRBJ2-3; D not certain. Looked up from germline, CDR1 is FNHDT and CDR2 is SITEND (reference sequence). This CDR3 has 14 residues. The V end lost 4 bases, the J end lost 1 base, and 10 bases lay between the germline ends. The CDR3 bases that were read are TGTGCCAGCAGTCCGCAGGATGGTGCAGAA. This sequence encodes CASSPQDGAE. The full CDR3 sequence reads CASSPQDGAETLYF. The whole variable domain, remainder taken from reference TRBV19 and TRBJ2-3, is GGIITQTPKFLIGQEGQKLTLKCQQNFNHDTMYWYRQDSGKGLRLIYYSITENDLQKGDLSEGYDASREKKSSFSLTVTSAQKNEMAVFLCASSPQDGAETLYFGSGTRLTVL.

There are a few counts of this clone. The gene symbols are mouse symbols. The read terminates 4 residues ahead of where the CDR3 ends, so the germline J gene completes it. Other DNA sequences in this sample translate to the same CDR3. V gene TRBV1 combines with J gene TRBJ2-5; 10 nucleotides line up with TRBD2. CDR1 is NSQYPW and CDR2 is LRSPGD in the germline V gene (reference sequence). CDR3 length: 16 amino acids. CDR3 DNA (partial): TGCACCTGCAGTGCAGATCTGGGGGGGCGCGGAGAC. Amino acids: CTCSADLGGRGD. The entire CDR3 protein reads CTCSADLGGRGDTQYF. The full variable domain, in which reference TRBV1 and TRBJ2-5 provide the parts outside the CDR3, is VTLLEQNPRWRLVPRGQAVNLRCILKNSQYPWMSWYQQDLQKQLQWLFTLRSPGDKEVKSLPGADYLATRVTDTELRLQVANMSQGRTLYCTCSADLGGRGDTQYFGPGTRLLVL.

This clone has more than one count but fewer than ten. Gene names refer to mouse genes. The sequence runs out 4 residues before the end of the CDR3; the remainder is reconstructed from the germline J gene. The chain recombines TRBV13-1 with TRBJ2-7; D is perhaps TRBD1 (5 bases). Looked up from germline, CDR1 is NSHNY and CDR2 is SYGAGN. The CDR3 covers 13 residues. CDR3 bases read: TGTGCCAGCAGTGAAAGGACAATATAT. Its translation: CASSERTIY. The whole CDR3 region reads CASSERTIYEQYF.

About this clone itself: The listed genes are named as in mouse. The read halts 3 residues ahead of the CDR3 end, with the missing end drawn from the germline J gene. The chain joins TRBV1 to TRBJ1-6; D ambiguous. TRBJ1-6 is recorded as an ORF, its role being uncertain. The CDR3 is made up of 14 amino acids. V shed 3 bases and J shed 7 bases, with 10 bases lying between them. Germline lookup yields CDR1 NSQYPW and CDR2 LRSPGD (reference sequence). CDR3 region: CTCSAALQNSPLYF. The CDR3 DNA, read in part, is TGCACCTGCAGTGCGGCATTACAAAATTCGCCC.

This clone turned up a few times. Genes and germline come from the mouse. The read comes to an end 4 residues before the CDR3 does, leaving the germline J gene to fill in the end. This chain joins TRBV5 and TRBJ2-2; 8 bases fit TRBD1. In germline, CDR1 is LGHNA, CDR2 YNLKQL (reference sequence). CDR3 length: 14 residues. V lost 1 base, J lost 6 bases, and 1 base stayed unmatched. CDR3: CASSQGQGPGQLYF. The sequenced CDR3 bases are TGTGCCAGCAGCCAAGGACAGGGGCCCGGG.

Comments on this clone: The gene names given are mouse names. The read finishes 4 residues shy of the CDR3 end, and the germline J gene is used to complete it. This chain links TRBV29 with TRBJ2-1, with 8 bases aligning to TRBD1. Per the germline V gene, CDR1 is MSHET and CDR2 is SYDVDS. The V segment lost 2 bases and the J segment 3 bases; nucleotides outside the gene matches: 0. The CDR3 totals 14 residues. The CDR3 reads CASSLQGAYAEQFF. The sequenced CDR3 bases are TGTGCTAGCAGTTTACAGGGGGCCTATGCT.

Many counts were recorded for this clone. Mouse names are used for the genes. The CDR3 bases that were read are TGTGCTAGCAGTAGAGGGGGGGGCGCGGGCTATGCT. Translated: CASSRGGGAGYA. In full, the CDR3 is CASSRGGGAGYAEQFF. The chain recombines TRBV17 with TRBJ2-1; 8 positions match TRBD2. The read ends 4 residues early relative to the CDR3; the germline J gene fills the gap. Trimming removed 1 base from V and 3 bases from J; junction bases left unmatched: 5. This CDR3 is built from 16 residues. Germline CDR1 and CDR2: MNHDT and YYDKIL.

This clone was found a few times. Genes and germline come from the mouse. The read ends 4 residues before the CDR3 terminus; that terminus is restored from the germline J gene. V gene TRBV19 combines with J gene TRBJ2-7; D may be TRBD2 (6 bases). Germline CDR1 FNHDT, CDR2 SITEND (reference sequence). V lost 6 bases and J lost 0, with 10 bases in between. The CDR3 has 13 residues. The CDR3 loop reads CASNLGSSYEQYF. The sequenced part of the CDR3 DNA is TGTGCCAGCAACCTGGGGAGCTCCTAT. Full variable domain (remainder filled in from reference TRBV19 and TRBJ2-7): GGIITQTPKFLIGQEGQKLTLKCQQNFNHDTMYWYRQDSGKGLRLIYYSITENDLQKGDLSEGYDASREKKSSFSLTVTSAQKNEMAVFLCASNLGSSYEQYFGPGTRLTVL.

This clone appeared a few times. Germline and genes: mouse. CDR3 amino acids: CASRLGDSSYNSPLYF. Incomplete CDR3 DNA: TGTGCCAGCAGGCTCGGGGACAGTTCCTATAATTCGCCC. The rearrangement links TRBV19 to TRBJ1-6; TRBD1 matches 7 bases. The observed sequence ends 3 residues before the CDR3 terminus, with the missing tail filled in from the germline J gene. TRBJ1-6 counts as an open reading frame of uncertain function. This CDR3 has 16 amino acids. Germline-derived CDR1 and CDR2 are FNHDT and SITEND (reference sequence). With V trimmed by 5 bases and J by 0 bases, 5 bases remained unmatched.

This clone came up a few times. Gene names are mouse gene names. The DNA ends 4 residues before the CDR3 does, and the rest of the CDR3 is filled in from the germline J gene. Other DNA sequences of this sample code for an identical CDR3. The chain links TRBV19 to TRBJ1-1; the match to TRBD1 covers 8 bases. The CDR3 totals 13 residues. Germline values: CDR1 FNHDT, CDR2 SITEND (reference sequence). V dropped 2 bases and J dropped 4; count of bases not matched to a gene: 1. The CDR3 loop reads CASSIRGRTEVFF. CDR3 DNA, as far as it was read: TGTGCCAGCAGTATCAGGGGGCGCACA. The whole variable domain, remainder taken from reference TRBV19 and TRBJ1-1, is GGIITQTPKFLIGQEGQKLTLKCQQNFNHDTMYWYRQDSGKGLRLIYYSITENDLQKGDLSEGYDASREKKSSFSLTVTSAQKNEMAVFLCASSIRGRTEVFFGKGTRLTVV.

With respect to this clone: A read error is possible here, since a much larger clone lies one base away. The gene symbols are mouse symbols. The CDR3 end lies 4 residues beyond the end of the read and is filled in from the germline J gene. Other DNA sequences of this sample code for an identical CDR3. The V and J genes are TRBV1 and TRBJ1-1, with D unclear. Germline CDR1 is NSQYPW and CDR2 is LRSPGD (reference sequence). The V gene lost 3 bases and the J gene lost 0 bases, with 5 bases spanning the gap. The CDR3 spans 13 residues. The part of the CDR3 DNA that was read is TGCACCTGCAGTGCTGGACAGAACACA. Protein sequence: CTCSAGQNT. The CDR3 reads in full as CTCSAGQNTEVFF.

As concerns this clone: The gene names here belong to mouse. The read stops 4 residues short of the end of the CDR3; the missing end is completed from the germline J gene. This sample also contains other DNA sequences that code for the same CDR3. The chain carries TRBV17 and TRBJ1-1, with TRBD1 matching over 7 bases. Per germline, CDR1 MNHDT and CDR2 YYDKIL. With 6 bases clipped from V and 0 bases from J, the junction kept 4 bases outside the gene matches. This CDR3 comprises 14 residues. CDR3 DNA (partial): TGTGCTAGCAGCCTGGGACAGCCAAACACA. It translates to CASSLGQPNT. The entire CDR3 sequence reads CASSLGQPNTEVFF.